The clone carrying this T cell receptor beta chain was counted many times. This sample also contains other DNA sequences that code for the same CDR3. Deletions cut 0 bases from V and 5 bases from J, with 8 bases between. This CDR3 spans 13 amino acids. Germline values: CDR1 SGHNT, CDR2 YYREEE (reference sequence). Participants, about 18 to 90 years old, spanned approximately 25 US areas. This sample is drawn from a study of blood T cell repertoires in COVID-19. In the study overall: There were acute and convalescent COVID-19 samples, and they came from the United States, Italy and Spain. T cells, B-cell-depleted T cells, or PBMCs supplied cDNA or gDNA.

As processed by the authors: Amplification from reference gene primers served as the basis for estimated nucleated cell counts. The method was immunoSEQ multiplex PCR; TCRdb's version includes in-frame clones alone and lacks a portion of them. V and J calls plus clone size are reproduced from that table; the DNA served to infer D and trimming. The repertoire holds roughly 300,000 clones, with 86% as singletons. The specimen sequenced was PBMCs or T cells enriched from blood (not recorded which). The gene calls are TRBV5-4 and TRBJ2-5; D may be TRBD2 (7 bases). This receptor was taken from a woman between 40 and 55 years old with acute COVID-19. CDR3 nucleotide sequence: TGTGCCAGCAGCTTGGCGGGGGGCGAGACCCAGTACTTC. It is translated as CASSLAGGETQYF.